Described below is a single T cell receptor (beta chain) sequence and its context. Its antigen is unknown. This record belongs to a study of shared clonotypes between healthy human individuals. Study-level findings and limits: Rarefaction indicated that sorted-subset sequencing remained incomplete although depth was large.

The V gene's germline CDR1 is ENHRY and CDR2 SYGVKD. Trimming took off 4 bases at V and 0 bases at J, with 12 bases between the two ends. The CDR3 contains 15 residues. Clones were read by immunoSEQ multiplex PCR, and TCRdb kept only the in-frame ones, dropping some. The sample contains around 940,000 clones, around three quarters of which appear only once. The sample taken for sequencing was memory CD4+ T cells sorted from blood. Subset of the sample: CD45RA-negative fraction. The chain recombines TRBV10-3 with TRBJ2-5; no clear D gene. The origin of this receptor is a man aged 18 to 30 in good health. DNA of the CDR3: TGTGCCATCAGTGGCGGTGTCAGAGACCAAGAGACCCAGTACTTC. Translation: CAISGGVRDQETQYF.